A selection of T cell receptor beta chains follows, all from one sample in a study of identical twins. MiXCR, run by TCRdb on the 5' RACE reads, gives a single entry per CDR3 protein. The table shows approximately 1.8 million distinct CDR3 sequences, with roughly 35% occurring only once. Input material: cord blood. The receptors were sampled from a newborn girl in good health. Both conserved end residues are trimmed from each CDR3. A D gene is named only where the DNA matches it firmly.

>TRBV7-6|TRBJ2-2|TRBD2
ASSFKKRESSNTGELF
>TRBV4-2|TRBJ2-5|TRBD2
ASSHERTRGQETQY
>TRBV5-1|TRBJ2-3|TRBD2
ASSLEGLAGGHRTDTQY
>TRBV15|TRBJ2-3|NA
ATSSGGTDTQY
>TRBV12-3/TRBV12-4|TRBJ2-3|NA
ASSLALEDTQY
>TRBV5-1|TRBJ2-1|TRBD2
ASSLVGLVIDEQF
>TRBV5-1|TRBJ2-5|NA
ASSTGETQY
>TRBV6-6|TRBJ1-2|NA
ANSKPGLAYGYT
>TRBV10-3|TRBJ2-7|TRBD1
AISGLGDSSYEQY
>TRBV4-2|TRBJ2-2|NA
ASSQDGWFTGGELF
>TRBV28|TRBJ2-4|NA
ASSLTIAKNIQY
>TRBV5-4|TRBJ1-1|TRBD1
ASSLGGQGDTEAF
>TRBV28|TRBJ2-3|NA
ASSRLQGNTQY
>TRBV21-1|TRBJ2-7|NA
ASSKVPETSTYEQY
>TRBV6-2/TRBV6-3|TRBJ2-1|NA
ASSYSEGGEQF
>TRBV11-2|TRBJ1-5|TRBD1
ASSLDRFSNQPQH
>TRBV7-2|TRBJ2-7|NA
ASGAFTAYEQY
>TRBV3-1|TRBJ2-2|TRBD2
ASSPNVLAGGSTGELF
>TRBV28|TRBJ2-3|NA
ASRIGGRTDTQY
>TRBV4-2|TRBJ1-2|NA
ASSQEGGRLYGYT
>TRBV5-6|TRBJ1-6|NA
ASSSAMGRGSYNSPLH
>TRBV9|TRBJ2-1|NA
ASSVGGAGEQF
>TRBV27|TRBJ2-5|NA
ASSLLGAQETQY
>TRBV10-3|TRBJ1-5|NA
AISDSYNQPQH
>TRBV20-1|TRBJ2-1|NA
SARDGLRQF
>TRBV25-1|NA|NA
ASSAKGQGYEQY
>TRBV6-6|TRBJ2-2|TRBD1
ASRDNRGSTGELF
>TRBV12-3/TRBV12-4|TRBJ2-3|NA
ASSRRGGRTDTQY
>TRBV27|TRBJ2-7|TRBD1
ASSSPMRGPFWYEQY
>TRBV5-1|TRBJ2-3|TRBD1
ASSLKDRGTDTQY
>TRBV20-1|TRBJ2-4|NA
SARLGGGKNIQY
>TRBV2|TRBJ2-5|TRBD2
ASLQAGVWETQY
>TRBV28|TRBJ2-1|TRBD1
ASSRAKTRQGALF
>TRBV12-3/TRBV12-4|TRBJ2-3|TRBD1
ASSPTGDTQY
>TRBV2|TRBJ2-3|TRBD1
ASDPGQGTDTQY
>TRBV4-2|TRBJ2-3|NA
ASSQERITDTQY
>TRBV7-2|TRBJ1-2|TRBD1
ASSDRIGTGVYGYT
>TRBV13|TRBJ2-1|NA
ASSLVAETPSSYNEQF
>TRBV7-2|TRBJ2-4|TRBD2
ASSLALAGGSKNIQY
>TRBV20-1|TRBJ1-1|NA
SARGGGTEAF
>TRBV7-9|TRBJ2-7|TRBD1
ASRPRTGEGEQY
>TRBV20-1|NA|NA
SARDPGLLSYNEQY
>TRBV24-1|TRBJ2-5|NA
ATSDIQETQY
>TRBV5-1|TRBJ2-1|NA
ASSLYVGTYDEQF
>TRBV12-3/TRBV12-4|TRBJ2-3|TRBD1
ASSYRGFTISADTQY
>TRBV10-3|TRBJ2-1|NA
AINPGQGGLAAYNEQF
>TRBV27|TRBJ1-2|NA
ASSLRGAISYGYT
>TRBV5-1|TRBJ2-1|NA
ASTDAKPEQF
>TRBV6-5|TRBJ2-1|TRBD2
AGSHQTSGGDNEQF